This TCR beta chain was identified during a study of cytomegalovirus exposure and HLA in healthy donors. Trimming stripped 10 bases from V and 3 bases from J, with 13 bases between. The CDR3 is 13 residues long. From germline, CDR1 is MNHNS and CDR2 SASEGT. The PCR made use of 60 Vbeta and 13 Jbeta primers. Clones were read by immunoSEQ multiplex PCR, and TCRdb kept only the in-frame ones, dropping some. The table lists tens of thousands of clones, over 70% of them singletons. The sample was PBMCs. The chain uses TRBV6-1 and TRBJ2-1, with a tentative D call TRBD1 (5 bases). The source of this sequence is a man aged 25-40 years in good health and CMV-seronegative. The CDR3 DNA follows: TGTGCCATTTCGACAGCTTACTACAATGAGCAGTTCTTC. This translates into CAISTAYYNEQFF.